The clone carrying this TCR beta chain was detected a few times. The sample originates from a study of CD8 T cells in ankylosing spondylitis. Germline V gene lookup returns CDR1 SNHLY and CDR2 FYNNEI. This CDR3 is built from 14 residues. V was clipped by 6 bases and J by 0 bases; unmatched bases: 3. TCRdb processed the 5' RACE reads anew with MiXCR; each CDR3 protein has one entry. Seen here are approximately 88,000 distinct CDR3 sequences, approximately 9% observed once, and the top ten hold 4% to 5.5%. V gene TRBV2 combines with J gene TRBJ2-3; 7 bases fit TRBD1. Sequenced material: blood, either unsorted or a sorted T cell fraction (not recorded which). The TCR sequence derives from a male donor with ankylosing spondylitis or in good health (not recorded which). The CDR3, as DNA: TGTGCCAGCAGCCGGACAGGCAGCACAGATACGCAGTATTTT. This gives the protein CASSRTGSTDTQYF.